These 23 T cell receptor beta chains were sequenced from one sample in a study of T cell repertoires in cytomegalovirus infection. Their specific antigens are unknown. TCRdb called the reads again in MiXCR, with one record for every CDR3 protein. The sample carries 80,000 or so distinct CDR3 sequences, roughly 25% recorded once. Material: CD8+ T cells from cultured PBMCs, obtained from culture after CMV antigen stimulation. The receptors were gathered from a human donor in good health (CMV status not recorded). Some clones in this sample may be carry-over from other donors' samples.

The J gene is TRBJ2-7, the V gene TRBV19; the match to TRBD1 covers 7 bases. The CDR3 totals 11 residues. Looked up from germline, CDR1 is LNHDA and CDR2 is SQIVND (reference sequence). The V gene end was trimmed by 6 bases and the J gene end by 6 bases; junction bases not matched to a gene: 2. The CDR3 DNA sequence: TGTGCCAGTAGACAGGGGAGCGAGCAGTACTTC. It is translated as CASRQGSEQYF.

The V and J genes are TRBV9 and TRBJ2-2; tentative D call: TRBD1 (5 bases). V was clipped by 4 bases and J by 5 bases, with 15 bases between them. The CDR3 length is 15 residues. Germline V gene data show CDR1 as SGDLS and CDR2 as YYNGEE. The CDR3 nucleotides read TGTGCCAGCAGCCCTCCGACAGCAAAAACCGGGGAGCTGTTTTTT. Translating it yields CASSPPTAKTGELFF.

The chain combines TRBV4-1 with TRBJ2-7, with D unclear. Trimming left V 10 bases short and J 6 bases short, with 16 bases between. This CDR3 has 12 residues. From germline, CDR1 is MGHRA and CDR2 YSYEKL. The CDR3 DNA is TGCGCCACCGCAGATCGTACGTCCGAGCAGTACTTC. Its translation is CATADRTSEQYF.

This chain's CDR3 is CASRDRGPTEAFF. The CDR3 DNA reads TGTGCCAGCAGAGACAGGGGGCCCACTGAAGCTTTCTTT. V and J are TRBV2 and TRBJ1-1; 10 nucleotides agree with TRBD1. Germline lookup yields CDR1 SNHLY and CDR2 FYNNEI. CDR3 length equals 13 residues. J was trimmed by 4 bases and V by 6 bases; bases with no gene match: 2.

The chain recombines TRBV5-6 with TRBJ2-3, with D unclear. This CDR3 comprises 12 residues. The V end was cut by 0 bases, the J end by 8 bases, with 7 bases between. The germline V gene encodes CDR1 SGHDT and CDR2 YYEEEE. The CDR3 loop is CASSLGGGTQYF. CDR3 bases: TGTGCCAGCAGCTTGGGGGGTGGTACGCAGTATTTT.

The chain couples TRBV11-3 to TRBJ2-2, with D maybe TRBD2 (5 bases). CDR3 length: 15 residues. Per the germline V gene, CDR1 is SGHNT and CDR2 is YENEEA. The V gene lost 5 bases and the J gene lost 4 bases, with 14 bases spanning the gap. In DNA, the CDR3 is TGTGCCAGCAGCCCCCGCGGCGGAGGCACCGGGGAGCTGTTTTTT. This translates into CASSPRGGGTGELFF.

This clonotype was detected a few times. The chain has TRBV11-3 and TRBJ2-7, with 9 bases identical to TRBD2. This CDR3 spans 15 amino acids. CDR1 is SGHNT, CDR2 YENEEA, per germline. Trimming cost V 3 bases and J 5 bases; bases outside gene matches: 8. The CDR3 is CASSLRRGGQDEQYF. CDR3 bases: TGTGCCAGCAGCTTGCGGCGGGGGGGCCAGGACGAGCAGTACTTC.

This clonotype counts as medium-sized. A read error may account for a junction end that differs from germline. The genes are TRBV6-1 and TRBJ2-7, with D hard to call. CDR1 is MNHNS, CDR2 SASEGT, per germline. The CDR3 spans 13 residues. The CDR3, as DNA: TGTGCCAGCAGTGAAGAAGTTTTAGGATTCGGTGGCTTC. This translates into CASSEEVLGFGGF.

This clonotype was seen more than once but under ten times. This chain joins TRBV5-6 and TRBJ2-5; D call uncertain. The CDR3 contains 16 residues. Germline values: CDR1 SGHDT, CDR2 YYEEEE. The V end was cut by 0 bases, the J end by 0 bases, with 12 bases between. Here the CDR3 DNA reads TGTGCCAGCAGCTTGGCCTTAACAGAGTACCAAGAGACCCAGTACTTC. This gives the protein CASSLALTEYQETQYF.

This clonotype was seen more than once but under ten times. The chain recombines TRBV20-1 with TRBJ2-1; D uncertain. This CDR3 comprises 12 residues. The germline V and J ends were trimmed by 3 bases and 2 bases, with 5 bases remaining between them. Germline V gene lookup returns CDR1 DFQATT and CDR2 SNEGSKA (reference sequence). CDR3 coding DNA: TGCAGTGCTAGTTTGCCCTACAATGAGCAGTTCTTC. Protein sequence: CSASLPYNEQFF.

This clonotype was recorded at least ten times. The gene calls are TRBV24-1 and TRBJ1-1, with a tentative D call TRBD1 (5 bases). The CDR3 has 15 amino acids. Germline V gene sequence: CDR1 KGHDR, CDR2 SFDVKD. V was trimmed by 4 bases and J by 5 bases, leaving 16 bases between them. The CDR3 sequence: CATSEGTLGWTEAFF. The CDR3 DNA is TGTGCCACCAGTGAAGGGACCCTCGGTTGGACTGAAGCTTTCTTT.

The genes are TRBV7-9 and TRBJ2-1; tentatively, D is TRBD1 (5 bases). V was cut by 6 bases and J by 7 bases, with 16 bases left in between. The CDR3 runs 14 residues. Germline values: CDR1 SEHNR, CDR2 FQNEAQ (reference sequence). CDR3 protein: CASRNARAGNEQFF. The CDR3 DNA sequence: TGTGCCAGCAGAAACGCCAGGGCCGGGAATGAGCAGTTCTTC.

This clonotype has only a few counts. V and J are TRBV30 and TRBJ2-1; no reliable D call. Germline lookup yields CDR1 GTSNPN and CDR2 SVGIG (reference sequence). The CDR3 sequence is 11 residues long. With 3 bases removed from V and 7 bases from J, the gap between germline ends came to 7 bases. In DNA, the CDR3 is TGTGCCTGGAGGGCCCGGAATGAGCAGTTCTTC. This translates into CAWRARNEQFF. Drawing the rest from reference TRBV30 and TRBJ2-1, the complete variable domain is SQTIHQWPATLVQPVGSPLSLECTVEGTSNPNLYWYRQAAGRGLQLLFYSVGIGQISSEVPQNLSASRPQDRQFILSSKKLLLSDSGFYLCAWRARNEQFFGPGTRLTVL.

V gene TRBV12-3 or TRBV12-4 combines with J gene TRBJ2-3; the match to TRBD2 covers 8 bases. The ends lost 7 bases at V and 5 bases at J; junction bases unmatched: 8. The CDR3 totals 14 residues. CDR3 coding DNA: TGTGCCAGCATTGGGACTAGTCTCAAAGATACGCAGTATTTT. This encodes CASIGTSLKDTQYF.

The chain links TRBV24-1 to TRBJ2-3; D may be TRBD1 (6 bases). The ends were cut back, 3 bases at V and 5 bases at J, with 8 bases in the middle. This CDR3 region has 13 residues. Germline CDR1 reads KGHDR; CDR2 reads SFDVKD. The CDR3 DNA reads as TGTGCCACCAGTGATCGCAGGGGAGATACGCAGTATTTT. It encodes CATSDRRGDTQYF.

This clonotype was seen only a few times. This chain links TRBV28 with TRBJ1-3; D not resolved. Trimming took 4 bases from V and 0 from J, leaving 13 bases between them. This CDR3 is built from 16 residues. Per germline, CDR1 MDHEN and CDR2 SYDVKM. For the CDR3, the DNA is TGTGCCAGCAGTTCCTACATCCTGAGCTCTGGAAACACCATATATTTT. Translating gives CASSSYILSSGNTIYF.

This clonotype was seen only a few times. This chain links TRBV20-1 with TRBJ2-1; 9 bases map to TRBD1. Germline CDR1 DFQATT, CDR2 SNEGSKA (reference sequence). The CDR3 has 15 residues. V dropped 6 bases and J dropped 5; count of bases not matched to a gene: 11. The CDR3, as DNA: TGCAGTGCGGGAACAACCGGGACAGGGAACAATGAGCAGTTCTTC. Translation: CSAGTTGTGNNEQFF.

This clonotype occurred a few times. This chain uses TRBV12-3 or TRBV12-4 with TRBJ2-1; either TRBD1 or TRBD2 may supply D (5 bases each). V was trimmed by 5 bases and J by 4 bases, leaving 18 bases between them. The CDR3 length is 16 residues. This CDR3 reads CASSRGEGKGYNEQFF. The DNA for the CDR3 is TGTGCCAGCAGTAGGGGCGAGGGGAAGGGTTACAATGAGCAGTTCTTC.

This chain connects TRBV11-2 to TRBJ2-1, with 11 nucleotides matching TRBD2. Trimming cost V 5 bases and J 12 bases; bases outside gene matches: 12. Germline V gene lookup returns CDR1 SGHAT and CDR2 FQNNGV. The CDR3 runs to 15 residues. CDR3 sequence reads: CASSPPGSGGAGQFF. CDR3 nucleotide sequence: TGTGCCAGCAGCCCCCCAGGTAGCGGGGGGGCGGGGCAGTTCTTC.

This clonotype was counted ten times or more. The gene calls are TRBV19 and TRBJ2-1; 7 bases are shared with TRBD2. CDR3 length: 14 residues. Germline loops: CDR1 LNHDA, CDR2 SQIVND (reference sequence). After removal of 3 bases from V and 8 bases from J, the junction contained 7 bases not matched to a gene. Here the CDR3 DNA reads TGTGCCAGTAGTATTGAGGGAGGGCCCGATGAGCAGTTCTTC. Its translation is CASSIEGGPDEQFF.

This clonotype was seen only a few times. The chain employs TRBV6-1 and TRBJ1-2; D not certain. The V gene lost 2 bases and the J gene lost 6 bases, with 10 bases spanning the gap. The CDR3 is 13 amino acids. In germline, CDR1 is MNHNS, CDR2 SASEGT. Here the CDR3 reads CASSEPRADGYTF. CDR3 DNA: TGTGCCAGCAGTGAACCGAGGGCTGATGGCTACACCTTC.

The J gene is TRBJ2-1, the V gene TRBV4-3; D is uncertain. The CDR3 runs 17 residues. V lost 0 bases and J 0 bases, leaving 12 bases between the germline ends. CDR1 LGHNA and CDR2 YSLEER come from the germline V gene. The CDR3 region has the DNA TGCGCCAGCAGCCAAGATATTGCCGCCGGCTCCTACAATGAGCAGTTCTTC. It codes for CASSQDIAAGSYNEQFF.

V usage is TRBV13 and J usage is TRBJ1-2; TRBD1 agrees at 9 bases. The CDR3 spans 14 residues. V shed 4 bases and J 4 bases; nucleotides not matched to a gene: 4. The germline gives CDR1 PRHDT, CDR2 FYEKMQ (reference sequence). CDR3 sequence: CASSSGQGSYGYTF. DNA of the CDR3: TGTGCCAGCAGCTCGGGACAGGGTAGCTATGGCTACACCTTC.